These 10 T cell receptor beta chains originate from one sample sequenced in a study of tumor-infiltrating lymphocytes in localized non-small cell lung cancer (dated by TCRdb to the early 2020s). The library was built by means of the immunoSEQ multiplex PCR assay. The immuneACCESS repertoire file appears here via TCRdb, limited to in-frame rearrangements. These files lack a portion of the clones; in checked studies, under half of the deficit traces to unresolved V genes, and the cause of the others is not known. This sample is represented by about 5,800 clones; about 71% of them were singletons. Clones ranked in the top ten supply more than 13% of the sample. The sequenced sample was uninvolved lung tissue not adjacent to the tumor. All receptors come from a human donor with non-small cell lung cancer.

V usage is TRBV2 and J usage is TRBJ2-1, with D maybe TRBD2 (5 bases). Germline CDR1 reads SNHLY; CDR2 reads FYNNEI. Trimming shortened V by 8 bases and J by 2 bases, and 13 bases separated the two germline ends. The CDR3 sequence is 14 residues long. The CDR3 spells CASGEMSPYNEQFF. In nucleotides, the CDR3 is TGTGCCAGCGGGGAGATGTCCCCCTACAATGAGCAGTTCTTC.

J is TRBJ2-6 and V is TRBV7-3, with D perhaps TRBD1 or TRBD2 (5 bases each). Germline lookup yields CDR1 SGHTA and CDR2 FQGTGA. The length of the CDR3 is 18 residues. V dropped 1 base and J dropped 2 bases, with 15 bases sitting between them. Here the CDR3 reads CASSLIPGRSTGANVLTF. In DNA, the CDR3 is TGTGCCAGCAGCTTAATTCCAGGGAGAAGTACTGGGGCCAACGTCCTGACTTTC.

This clone was picked up a small number of times. This chain uses TRBV7-9 with TRBJ2-7, with TRBD2 matching 8 bases. The J segment lost 3 bases and the V segment lost 1 base, leaving 5 bases of the junction unmatched. The germline V gene encodes CDR1 SEHNR and CDR2 FQNEAQ (reference sequence). The CDR3 runs to 15 residues. The DNA of the CDR3 is TGTGCCAGCAGCTTAGTCAGCGGGGGACACTACGAGCAGTACTTC. Encoded protein: CASSLVSGGHYEQYF.

J is TRBJ2-5 and V is TRBV5-3; D is unresolved. TRBV5-3 carries the ORF label, with uncertain function. This CDR3 contains 10 residues. With 4 bases removed from V and 3 bases from J, the gap between germline ends came to 1 base. This CDR3 is CARSKETQYF. In DNA, the CDR3 is TGTGCCAGAAGCAAAGAGACCCAGTACTTC.

This chain connects TRBV29-1 to TRBJ1-2; 9 nucleotides line up with TRBD1. The germline gives CDR1 SQVTM, CDR2 ANQGSEA. With 5 bases clipped from V and 4 bases from J, the junction kept 11 bases outside the gene matches. The CDR3 loop spans 15 amino acids. The CDR3 loop reads CSVRLTGGASYGYTF. CDR3 DNA: TGCAGCGTTAGACTAACAGGGGGCGCGAGCTATGGCTACACCTTC.

The V call is TRBV30, the J call TRBJ2-5, with D unclear. Germline V gene sequence: CDR1 GTSNPN, CDR2 SVGIG (reference sequence). Trimming removed 1 base at V and 4 bases at J, with 7 bases between. The CDR3 consists of 12 residues. CDR3 nucleotide sequence: TGTGCCTGGAGTGCGACTCGAGAGACCCAGTACTTC. The encoded protein is CAWSATRETQYF.

The chain employs TRBV11-2 and TRBJ2-7; 11 positions match TRBD2. V lost 5 bases and J lost 7; bases outside the gene matches: 13. From germline, CDR1 is SGHAT and CDR2 FQNNGV. This CDR3 comprises 16 residues. Written as DNA, the CDR3 is TGTGCCAGCAGCCCTAGCGGGAGGCCCAATAGGGATGAGCAGTACTTC. Protein sequence: CASSPSGRPNRDEQYF.

This clone showed up just once. A much larger clone lies one base from this, so it may be a read error. The sample has other DNA sequences that encode this CDR3 too. The chain links TRBV2 to TRBJ1-5, with D unclear. The CDR3 extends over 15 amino acids. V lost 0 bases to trimming and J lost 4 bases, with 10 bases between them. CDR1 SNHLY and CDR2 FYNNEI come from the germline V gene. The CDR3 region is CASSEARGSNQPQHF. CDR3 sequence (DNA): TGTGCCAGCAGTGAAGCGCGGGGTAGTAATCAGCCCCAGCATTTT.

Points on this clone: One junction end disagrees with the germline gene, perhaps due to a read error. V usage is TRBV7-8 and J usage is TRBJ2-7; TRBD1 aligns across 7 bases. Germline V lookup: CDR1 SGHVS, CDR2 FQNEAQ. This CDR3 spans 13 amino acids. CDR3 DNA: TGTGCCAGCAGCCCACGCCAGGGGGTACCATCAGGATTC. It specifies CASSPRQGVPSGF. The whole variable domain, filled in from reference TRBV7-8 and TRBJ2-7, reads GAGVSQSPRYKVAKRGQDVALRCDPISGHVSLFWYQQALGQGPEFLTYFQNEAQLDKSGLPSDRFFAERPEGSVSTLKIQRTQQEDSAVYLCASSPRQGVPSGFGPGTRLTVT.

This sequence joins TRBV30 and TRBJ2-5; D is perhaps TRBD2 (5 bases). Trimming took off 2 bases at V and 4 bases at J, with 8 bases between the two ends. The CDR3 spans 12 residues. Germline CDR1 reads GTSNPN; CDR2 reads SVGIG (reference sequence). CDR3 bases: TGTGCCTGGAGTCGACTACGAGAGACCCAGTACTTC. This translates into CAWSRLRETQYF.